The rows below give T cell receptor beta chains drawn from one sample of a study of cytomegalovirus exposure and HLA in healthy donors. Profiled with immunoSEQ multiplex PCR; TCRdb holds only in-frame clones, not every one. The sample has some 220,000 clones, roughly 78% seen once. The specimen sequenced was PBMCs. The receptors derive from a boy aged 5 to 17 in good health and CMV-seronegative. CDR3s include the opening cysteine and the closing phenylalanine or tryptophan. The order of the fields is CDR3 length, D gene, V gene, J gene, clone size, CDR3 DNA, CDR3 protein. A D gene is named only where the DNA matches it firmly. Clone size is given for some rows only: seen once, a few or many times, or a class if the clone is expanded.

12,NA,TRBV4-1,TRBJ2-3,NA,TGCGCCAGCAGCCAAGTGCGAGATACGCAGTATTTT,CASSQVRDTQYF
16,TRBD2,TRBV5-4,TRBJ2-2,NA,TGTGCCAGCAGCTTCGCGGGGGGGACTAACACCGGGGAGCTGTTTTTT,CASSFAGGTNTGELFF
14,NA,TRBV4-1,TRBJ1-2,NA,TGCGCCAGCAGCCAAGACAGCGTCCTCTATGGCTACACCTTC,CASSQDSVLYGYTF
16,TRBD2,TRBV5-1,TRBJ2-1,few,TGCGCCAGCAGCTGGGGACTAGCGGAGATTTACAATGAGCAGTTCTTC,CASSWGLAEIYNEQFF
14,NA,TRBV18,TRBJ2-3,NA,TGTGCCAGCTCACCGTCGGCGGGCACAGATACGCAGTATTTT,CASSPSAGTDTQYF
14,NA,TRBV27,TRBJ2-7,NA,TGTGCCAGCAGTTCCTTCGGCGACTGGGACGAGCAGTACTTC,CASSSFGDWDEQYF
17,NA,TRBV28,TRBJ1-2,NA,TGTGCCAGCAGTTTAGGGAGGGGACACGTAACTAACTATGGCTACACCTTC,CASSLGRGHVTNYGYTF
16,NA,TRBV5-8,TRBJ2-2,NA,TGTGCCAGCAGCTCCTCGTGGGACACCTACACCGGGGAGCTGTTTTTT,CASSSSWDTYTGELFF
14,TRBD1,TRBV27,TRBJ1-2,NA,TGTGCCAGTTCGCCGGGACAGGGGTCCTATGGCTACACCTTC,CASSPGQGSYGYTF
13,NA,TRBV5-1,TRBJ1-1,NA,TGCGCCAGCAGCTTTAACAAGAACACTGAAGCTTTCTTT,CASSFNKNTEAFF